These T cell receptor beta chains were read from a single sample in a study of molecular identifiers for immune sequencing clone quantification. TCRdb independently ran MiXCR on the PCR reads; one entry per CDR3 protein. The data hold just over 35,000 distinct CDR3 sequences, with 15% to 20% observed a single time. Specimen: naive CD8+ T cells from blood, with Jurkat cell RNA spiked in. The receptors stem from a human donor in good health. Some libraries in this study had Jurkat cell RNA spiked in. The CDR3 runs from the conserved cysteine through the conserved F or W. Each record gives: CDR3 length, V gene, clone size, D gene, J gene, CDR3 protein, CDR3 DNA. A D gene is named only where the DNA matches it firmly. Clone size is stated in some rows and not others, as once, few, many or a class when expanded.

CDR3 length: 16
V gene: TRBV6-2/TRBV6-3
clone size: many
D gene: TRBD1
J gene: TRBJ1-1
CDR3 protein: CASNSIPGQGFTEAFF
CDR3 DNA: TGTGCCAGCAATTCAATCCCGGGACAGGGATTCACTGAAGCTTTCTTT

CDR3 length: 16
V gene: TRBV9
clone size: .
D gene: TRBD1
J gene: TRBJ2-2
CDR3 protein: CASSARTGFDTGELFF
CDR3 DNA: TGTGCCAGCAGCGCGCGGACAGGTTTCGACACCGGGGAGCTGTTTTTT

CDR3 length: 15
V gene: TRBV7-9
clone size: many
D gene: .
J gene: TRBJ2-3
CDR3 protein: CASSPPLGQSDTQYF
CDR3 DNA: TGTGCCAGCAGCCCCCCGCTGGGCCAATCAGATACGCAGTATTTT

CDR3 length: 13
V gene: TRBV1
clone size: many
D gene: .
J gene: TRBJ2-7
CDR3 protein: CTSSPDGAYEQYF
CDR3 DNA: TGCACCAGCAGTCCCGACGGTGCCTACGAGCAGTACTTC

CDR3 length: 14
V gene: TRBV27
clone size: many
D gene: .
J gene: TRBJ2-1
CDR3 protein: CASRPAGGHNEQFF
CDR3 DNA: TGTGCCAGCCGCCCAGCGGGCGGCCACAATGAGCAGTTCTTC

CDR3 length: 14
V gene: TRBV5-6
clone size: many
D gene: .
J gene: TRBJ1-5
CDR3 protein: CASSYRVGNQPQHF
CDR3 DNA: TGTGCCAGCAGCTACAGGGTTGGCAATCAGCCCCAGCATTTT

CDR3 length: 15
V gene: TRBV4-2
clone size: many
D gene: .
J gene: TRBJ2-3
CDR3 protein: CASSQGSGYTDTQYF
CDR3 DNA: TGTGCCAGCAGCCAAGGGTCGGGGTACACAGATACGCAGTATTTT

CDR3 length: 17
V gene: TRBV28
clone size: many
D gene: TRBD2
J gene: TRBJ2-7
CDR3 protein: CASSPSGGGSISYEQYF
CDR3 DNA: TGTGCCAGCAGTCCGTCGGGCGGGGGGTCTATCTCCTACGAGCAGTACTTC

CDR3 length: 13
V gene: TRBV11-2
clone size: many
D gene: .
J gene: TRBJ2-1
CDR3 protein: CASSPYINNEQFF
CDR3 DNA: TGTGCCAGCAGCCCCTACATCAACAATGAGCAGTTCTTC

CDR3 length: 18
V gene: TRBV29-1
clone size: many
D gene: TRBD1
J gene: TRBJ2-2
CDR3 protein: CSVAADRSSSLPTGELFF
CDR3 DNA: TGCAGCGTTGCTGCGGACAGGAGCTCCTCTTTACCCACCGGGGAGCTGTTTTTT

CDR3 length: 14
V gene: TRBV11-2
clone size: many
D gene: .
J gene: TRBJ2-7
CDR3 protein: CASSLFRDAYEQYF
CDR3 DNA: TGTGCCAGCAGCTTATTTAGGGATGCCTACGAGCAGTACTTC

CDR3 length: 12
V gene: TRBV6-1
clone size: few
D gene: TRBD1
J gene: TRBJ2-7
CDR3 protein: CASSGTAYEQYF
CDR3 DNA: TGTGCCAGCAGCGGGACAGCTTACGAGCAGTACTTC

CDR3 length: 12
V gene: TRBV29-1
clone size: .
D gene: .
J gene: TRBJ1-2
CDR3 protein: CSVPDRNYGYTF
CDR3 DNA: TGCAGCGTTCCCGATCGTAACTATGGCTACACCTTC

CDR3 length: 13
V gene: TRBV27
clone size: few
D gene: .
J gene: TRBJ2-5
CDR3 protein: CASSHNAQETQYF
CDR3 DNA: TGTGCCAGCAGTCACAACGCCCAAGAGACCCAGTACTTC

CDR3 length: 17
V gene: TRBV7-9
clone size: .
D gene: TRBD2
J gene: TRBJ2-1
CDR3 protein: CASSSGTSGSSYNEQFF
CDR3 DNA: TGTGCCAGCAGCTCCGGGACTAGCGGGAGCTCCTACAATGAGCAGTTCTTC

CDR3 length: 16
V gene: TRBV4-1
clone size: medium-sized
D gene: .
J gene: TRBJ2-3
CDR3 protein: CASSRGGRGNVDTQYF
CDR3 DNA: TGCGCCAGCAGCCGGGGGGGCAGGGGAAATGTGGATACGCAGTATTTT

CDR3 length: 10
V gene: TRBV13
clone size: .
D gene: .
J gene: TRBJ2-7
CDR3 protein: CASRAGEQYF
CDR3 DNA: TGTGCCAGCCGAGCTGGCGAGCAGTACTTC

CDR3 length: 16
V gene: TRBV11-2
clone size: few
D gene: .
J gene: TRBJ2-5
CDR3 protein: CASSSSRDPKQETQYF
CDR3 DNA: TGTGCCAGCAGCTCTAGCCGGGACCCCAAGCAGGAGACCCAGTACTTC

CDR3 length: 18
V gene: TRBV4-1
clone size: many
D gene: TRBD1
J gene: TRBJ2-6
CDR3 protein: CASSHIPGQGGGANVLTF
CDR3 DNA: TGCGCCAGCAGCCATATACCGGGACAGGGAGGCGGGGCCAACGTCCTGACTTTC

CDR3 length: 13
V gene: TRBV20-1
clone size: medium-sized
D gene: TRBD2
J gene: TRBJ2-7
CDR3 protein: CSARTSGVLEQYF
CDR3 DNA: TGCAGTGCTAGGACTAGCGGGGTGCTCGAGCAGTACTTC

CDR3 length: 17
V gene: TRBV4-1
clone size: many
D gene: .
J gene: TRBJ2-1
CDR3 protein: CASSQDHNGGPYNEQFF
CDR3 DNA: TGCGCCAGCAGCCAAGATCATAACGGGGGGCCCTACAATGAGCAGTTCTTC

CDR3 length: 14
V gene: TRBV6-5
clone size: many
D gene: TRBD1
J gene: TRBJ2-2
CDR3 protein: CATSGQGAAGELFF
CDR3 DNA: TGTGCCACCTCGGGACAGGGGGCTGCCGGGGAGCTGTTTTTT

CDR3 length: 11
V gene: TRBV29-1
clone size: medium-sized
D gene: .
J gene: TRBJ2-7
CDR3 protein: CSGESLGEQYF
CDR3 DNA: TGCAGCGGTGAGAGCCTAGGGGAGCAGTACTTC

CDR3 length: 17
V gene: TRBV13
clone size: many
D gene: .
J gene: TRBJ2-3
CDR3 protein: CASSLNTGKAEIDTQYF
CDR3 DNA: TGTGCCAGCAGCTTAAATACCGGGAAAGCAGAGATAGATACGCAGTATTTT

CDR3 length: 11
V gene: TRBV12-3/TRBV12-4
clone size: many
D gene: TRBD1
J gene: TRBJ2-1
CDR3 protein: CASGTVNEQFF
CDR3 DNA: TGTGCCAGCGGGACAGTCAATGAGCAGTTCTTC

CDR3 length: 13
V gene: TRBV19
clone size: many
D gene: .
J gene: TRBJ2-3
CDR3 protein: CASSIAETDTQYF
CDR3 DNA: TGTGCCAGTAGTATAGCGGAAACAGATACGCAGTATTTT

CDR3 length: 16
V gene: TRBV28
clone size: many
D gene: TRBD2
J gene: TRBJ2-1
CDR3 protein: CASSLAPAGALNEQFF
CDR3 DNA: TGTGCCAGCAGCCTAGCCCCAGCGGGAGCTCTCAATGAGCAGTTCTTC

CDR3 length: 14
V gene: TRBV30
clone size: many
D gene: .
J gene: TRBJ2-3
CDR3 protein: CAWSVGTSTDTQYF
CDR3 DNA: TGTGCCTGGAGTGTTGGCACAAGCACAGATACGCAGTATTTT

CDR3 length: 13
V gene: TRBV7-9
clone size: many
D gene: .
J gene: TRBJ2-7
CDR3 protein: CASSLPGAWEQYF
CDR3 DNA: TGTGCCAGCAGCTTGCCAGGGGCCTGGGAGCAGTACTTC

CDR3 length: 16
V gene: TRBV28
clone size: .
D gene: .
J gene: TRBJ2-2
CDR3 protein: CASLSGWSAVTGELFF
CDR3 DNA: TGTGCCAGCCTCAGCGGGTGGAGCGCAGTAACCGGGGAGCTGTTTTTT

CDR3 length: 16
V gene: TRBV29-1
clone size: .
D gene: .
J gene: TRBJ2-6
CDR3 protein: CSVVRILSSGANVLTF
CDR3 DNA: TGCAGCGTTGTCCGGATACTGAGCTCTGGGGCCAACGTCCTGACTTTC

CDR3 length: 12
V gene: TRBV19
clone size: few
D gene: .
J gene: TRBJ2-7
CDR3 protein: CASSAEGDEQYF
CDR3 DNA: TGTGCCAGTTCAGCGGAGGGGGACGAGCAGTACTTC

CDR3 length: 13
V gene: TRBV7-9
clone size: many
D gene: .
J gene: TRBJ1-2
CDR3 protein: CASSEDSNYGYTF
CDR3 DNA: TGTGCCAGCAGCGAAGACAGCAACTATGGCTACACCTTC

CDR3 length: 18
V gene: TRBV4-1
clone size: many
D gene: .
J gene: TRBJ2-3
CDR3 protein: CASSHPPSATRSTDTQYF
CDR3 DNA: TGCGCCAGCAGCCACCCCCCCTCGGCGACAAGGAGCACAGATACGCAGTATTTT

CDR3 length: 16
V gene: TRBV29-1
clone size: medium-sized
D gene: TRBD2
J gene: TRBJ2-3
CDR3 protein: CSVDEELAELTDTQYF
CDR3 DNA: TGCAGCGTTGACGAGGAACTAGCGGAACTCACAGATACGCAGTATTTT

CDR3 length: 13
V gene: TRBV29-1
clone size: many
D gene: .
J gene: TRBJ2-1
CDR3 protein: CSVEDPGAGEQFF
CDR3 DNA: TGCAGCGTTGAAGATCCAGGGGCGGGTGAGCAGTTCTTC

CDR3 length: 16
V gene: TRBV7-3
clone size: many
D gene: TRBD2
J gene: TRBJ2-3
CDR3 protein: CASSSIAGGPTDTQYF
CDR3 DNA: TGTGCCAGCAGCTCAATAGCGGGAGGACCCACAGATACGCAGTATTTT

CDR3 length: 12
V gene: TRBV20-1
clone size: many
D gene: .
J gene: TRBJ2-5
CDR3 protein: CSARGLKETQYF
CDR3 DNA: TGCAGTGCTAGAGGCCTTAAAGAGACCCAGTACTTC

CDR3 length: 16
V gene: TRBV4-3
clone size: many
D gene: .
J gene: TRBJ2-7
CDR3 protein: CASSQDWTGAFYEQYF
CDR3 DNA: TGCGCCAGCAGCCAAGACTGGACTGGGGCGTTCTACGAGCAGTACTTC

CDR3 length: 15
V gene: TRBV20-1
clone size: .
D gene: TRBD1
J gene: TRBJ1-5
CDR3 protein: CSAARDSEPGRPQHF
CDR3 DNA: TGCAGTGCCGCCCGGGACAGCGAACCCGGTCGGCCCCAGCATTTT

CDR3 length: 16
V gene: TRBV7-8
clone size: .
D gene: TRBD1
J gene: TRBJ1-5
CDR3 protein: CASSQTGGKLGQPQHF
CDR3 DNA: TGTGCCAGCAGCCAAACAGGGGGCAAGTTGGGTCAGCCCCAGCATTTT

CDR3 length: 13
V gene: TRBV27
clone size: few
D gene: TRBD1
J gene: TRBJ1-2
CDR3 protein: CASSTGGGYGYTF
CDR3 DNA: TGTGCCAGCAGTACAGGGGGAGGTTATGGCTACACCTTC

CDR3 length: 13
V gene: TRBV30
clone size: many
D gene: .
J gene: TRBJ1-3
CDR3 protein: CAWSLSSGNTIYF
CDR3 DNA: TGTGCCTGGAGCCTTTCCTCTGGAAACACCATATATTTT

CDR3 length: 14
V gene: TRBV6-5
clone size: many
D gene: TRBD2
J gene: TRBJ2-5
CDR3 protein: CASSGLAGVETQYF
CDR3 DNA: TGTGCCAGCAGTGGACTAGCGGGAGTTGAGACCCAGTACTTC

CDR3 length: 15
V gene: TRBV12-3/TRBV12-4
clone size: many
D gene: .
J gene: TRBJ2-3
CDR3 protein: CASSSSRDSTDTQYF
CDR3 DNA: TGTGCCAGCAGTTCCTCCAGGGACAGCACAGATACGCAGTATTTT

CDR3 length: 14
V gene: TRBV6-2/TRBV6-3
clone size: many
D gene: .
J gene: TRBJ1-5
CDR3 protein: CASSYRGLNQPQHF
CDR3 DNA: TGTGCCAGCAGTTACCGGGGGTTAAATCAGCCCCAGCATTTT

CDR3 length: 19
V gene: TRBV21-1
clone size: medium-sized
D gene: .
J gene: TRBJ2-4
CDR3 protein: CASSTGTSGGHLAKNIQYF
CDR3 DNA: TGTGCCAGCAGCACCGGGACTAGCGGGGGCCATCTAGCCAAAAACATTCAGTACTTC

CDR3 length: 12
V gene: TRBV6-1
clone size: many
D gene: .
J gene: TRBJ2-1
CDR3 protein: CASSEAALEQFF
CDR3 DNA: TGTGCCAGCAGTGAAGCGGCCCTCGAGCAGTTCTTC

CDR3 length: 13
V gene: TRBV29-1
clone size: medium-sized
D gene: TRBD1
J gene: TRBJ2-3
CDR3 protein: CSGDRGSTDTQYF
CDR3 DNA: TGCAGCGGGGACAGGGGGTCCACAGATACGCAGTATTTT

CDR3 length: 12
V gene: TRBV28
clone size: .
D gene: .
J gene: TRBJ2-7
CDR3 protein: CASSFDAYEQYF
CDR3 DNA: TGTGCCAGCAGTTTCGACGCCTACGAGCAGTACTTC

CDR3 length: 18
V gene: TRBV27
clone size: .
D gene: TRBD1
J gene: TRBJ1-5
CDR3 protein: CASSPWGTGAQGNQPQHF
CDR3 DNA: TGTGCCAGCAGTCCCTGGGGGACAGGGGCCCAGGGCAATCAGCCCCAGCATTTT

CDR3 length: 14
V gene: TRBV5-6
clone size: many
D gene: TRBD1
J gene: TRBJ1-1
CDR3 protein: CASSSGTGGVRAFF
CDR3 DNA: TGTGCCAGCAGCTCCGGGACAGGGGGAGTGAGGGCTTTCTTT

CDR3 length: 13
V gene: TRBV27
clone size: many
D gene: .
J gene: TRBJ1-1
CDR3 protein: CASSFSQNTEAFF
CDR3 DNA: TGTGCCAGCAGTTTTTCCCAGAACACTGAAGCTTTCTTT

CDR3 length: 16
V gene: TRBV12-3/TRBV12-4
clone size: many
D gene: .
J gene: TRBJ2-3
CDR3 protein: CASSLGSEYRTDTQYF
CDR3 DNA: TGTGCCAGCAGTTTAGGTTCTGAGTACCGCACAGATACGCAGTATTTT